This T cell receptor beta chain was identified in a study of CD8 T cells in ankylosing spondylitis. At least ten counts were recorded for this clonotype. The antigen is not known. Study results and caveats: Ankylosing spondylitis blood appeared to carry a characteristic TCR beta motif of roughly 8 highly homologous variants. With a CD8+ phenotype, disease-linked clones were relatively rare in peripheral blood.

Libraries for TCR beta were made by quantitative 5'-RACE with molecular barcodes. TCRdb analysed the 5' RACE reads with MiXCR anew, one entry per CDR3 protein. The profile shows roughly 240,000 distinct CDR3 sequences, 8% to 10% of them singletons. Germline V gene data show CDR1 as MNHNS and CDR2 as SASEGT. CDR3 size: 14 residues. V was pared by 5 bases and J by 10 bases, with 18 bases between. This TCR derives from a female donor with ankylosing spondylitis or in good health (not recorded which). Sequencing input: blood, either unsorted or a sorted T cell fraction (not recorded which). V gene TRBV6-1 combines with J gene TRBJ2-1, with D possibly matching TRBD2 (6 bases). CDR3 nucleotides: TGTGCCAGCAGTCTCATTCCCGGGGCGGGGGAGCAGTTCTTC. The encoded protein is CASSLIPGAGEQFF.